These 27 T cell receptor beta chains came from one sample sequenced in a study of T cell changes during pregnancy in multiple sclerosis. Data came from immunoSEQ multiplex PCR; TCRdb stores just in-frame clones and leaves some out. The data show 95,000 to 110,000 clones, 85% to 95% seen once. Material: peripheral blood, obtained in the third trimester of pregnancy. These receptors all stem from a female donor in good health, enrolled as a control in a pregnancy study.

This clone was detected a few times. The chain recombines TRBV12-5 with TRBJ1-2, with D perhaps matching TRBD1 (5 bases). The CDR3 has 15 residues. Germline V gene data show CDR1 as LGHNT and CDR2 as FRNRAP. V lost 6 bases to trimming and J lost 1 base, with 15 bases between them. The CDR3 DNA reads TGTGCTAGTGGCCCCGTTGTGGGGGGTAACTATGGCTACACCTTC. It yields the protein CASGPVVGGNYGYTF.

The chain joins TRBV9 to TRBJ1-1; 8 bases are shared with TRBD1. The V gene end was trimmed by 0 bases and the J gene end by 5 bases; junction bases not matched to a gene: 6. The CDR3 spans 15 residues. Germline CDR1 is SGDLS and CDR2 is YYNGEE. CDR3 DNA sequence: TGTGCCAGCAGCGTAGGGGGGACAGGTCGAACTGAAGCTTTCTTT. Amino acids: CASSVGGTGRTEAFF.

The J gene is TRBJ2-5, the V gene TRBV5-4, with 7 bases lining up with TRBD1. V dropped 3 bases and J dropped 5; count of bases not matched to a gene: 4. CDR1 and CDR2 from the germline V gene are SGHNT and YYREEE (reference sequence). The CDR3 sequence is 13 residues long. The CDR3 is CASSSGTDETQYF. The CDR3 bases are TGTGCCAGCAGCTCTGGGACAGACGAGACCCAGTACTTC.

This clone appeared once. The chain joins TRBV18 to TRBJ1-3; 9 bases are a match to TRBD1. The CDR3 runs 16 residues. Germline CDR1 reads KGHSH; CDR2 reads LQKENI. J was trimmed by 3 bases and V by 2 bases; bases with no gene match: 5. The CDR3 loop is CASSPRDRVDGNTIYF. The CDR3 bases are TGTGCCAGCTCACCAAGGGACAGGGTCGATGGAAACACCATATATTTT.

In this sample, this clone turned up once. The chain has TRBV4-1 and TRBJ1-4, with D hard to call. CDR1 and CDR2 from the germline V gene are MGHRA and YSYEKL. Trimming shortened V by 5 bases and J by 4 bases, and 11 bases separated the two germline ends. This CDR3 contains 14 residues. The CDR3 sequence is CASSSGLINEKLFF. CDR3 sequence (DNA): TGCGCCAGCAGCTCCGGACTGATTAATGAAAAACTGTTTTTT.

The V and J genes are TRBV11-2 and TRBJ1-4; TRBD1 might be the D (6 bases). The CDR3 has 14 residues. V was shortened by 5 bases and J by 4 bases, with 11 bases between the two germline ends. From germline, CDR1 is SGHAT and CDR2 FQNNGV. CDR3 in DNA: TGTGCCAGCAGCCGCGAAGGGGGTAATGAAAAACTGTTTTTT. Its translation: CASSREGGNEKLFF.

This rearrangement joins TRBV5-4 to TRBJ1-1, with D maybe TRBD1 (6 bases). Trimming left V 0 bases short and J 1 base short, with 13 bases between. Germline V CDR1 and CDR2: SGHNT, YYREEE (reference sequence). CDR3 length: 16 amino acids. CDR3 coding DNA: TGTGCCAGCAGCTTGGCCAAGGGACACCCGAACACTGAAGCTTTCTTT. Translation gives CASSLAKGHPNTEAFF.

V is TRBV5-1 and J is TRBJ2-7; the match to TRBD1 covers 7 bases. CDR1 and CDR2 from the germline V gene are SGHRS and YFSETQ. The length of the CDR3 is 16 residues. With V trimmed by 0 bases and J by 0 bases, 6 bases remained unmatched. DNA for the CDR3: TGCGCCAGCAGCTTGGCCAAACAGGGGACCTCCTACGAGCAGTACTTC. Amino acids: CASSLAKQGTSYEQYF.

Only one count was recorded for this clone. The chain carries TRBV6-5 and TRBJ1-5, with 8 bases matching TRBD1. The CDR3 is made up of 14 amino acids. CDR1 and CDR2 (germline): MNHEY, SVGAGI. The junction had 3 bases not matched to a gene; V was cut back by 4 bases and J by 4 bases. The CDR3 region is CASSLTGGNQPQHF. The CDR3 bases are TGTGCCAGCAGTTTAACAGGGGGTAATCAGCCCCAGCATTTT.

The chain joins TRBV11-2 to TRBJ2-4; 7 nucleotides line up with TRBD1. The V gene end was trimmed by 5 bases and the J gene end by 0 bases; junction bases not matched to a gene: 7. There are 16 residues in the CDR3. Per germline, CDR1 SGHAT and CDR2 FQNNGV. DNA for the CDR3: TGTGCCAGCAGCCCCCGGGACAGCTTAGCCAAAAACATTCAGTACTTC. It encodes CASSPRDSLAKNIQYF. Looking up the rest from reference TRBV11-2 and TRBJ2-4 gives the full variable domain: EAGVAQSPRYKIIEKRQSVAFWCNPISGHATLYWYQQILGQGPKLLIQFQNNGVVDDSQLPKDRFSAERLKGVDSTLKIQPAKLEDSAVYLCASSPRDSLAKNIQYFGAGTRLSVL.

This chain links TRBV30 with TRBJ2-1; D not certain. CDR1 GTSNPN and CDR2 SVGIG come from the germline V gene (reference sequence). This CDR3 spans 15 amino acids. Trimming stripped 5 bases from V and 2 bases from J, with 16 bases between. The CDR3 is CAWAGLRQTYNEQFF. The DNA for the CDR3 is TGTGCCTGGGCCGGTCTTAGACAAACCTACAATGAGCAGTTCTTC.

The rearrangement uses TRBV27 and TRBJ1-2; 10 nucleotides align to TRBD1. J gave up 2 bases and V 6 bases, and 0 bases lay outside the gene matches. The germline gives CDR1 MNHEY, CDR2 SMNVEV (reference sequence). The CDR3 has 13 residues. CDR3 in DNA: TGTGCCAGCAGGGGACAGGGGAACTATGGCTACACCTTC. This codes for CASRGQGNYGYTF.

The V and J genes are TRBV19 and TRBJ1-4, with a weak D call TRBD1 (5 bases). Germline V gene data show CDR1 as LNHDA and CDR2 as SQIVND (reference sequence). The CDR3 is 16 residues long. The V end lost 3 bases, the J end lost 7 bases, and 18 bases lay between the germline ends. CDR3 in DNA: TGTGCCAGTAGTATCTCTTCCGGGACCGGGGGTGAAAAACTGTTTTTT. It yields the protein CASSISSGTGGEKLFF.

The J gene is TRBJ2-5, the V gene TRBV4-2, with 16 bases matching TRBD2. This CDR3 spans 17 amino acids. After removal of 7 bases from V and 5 bases from J, the junction contained 10 bases not matched to a gene. Germline CDR1 is LGHNA and CDR2 is YNFKEQ. This CDR3 reads CASTKNPGLAGGETQYF. DNA for the CDR3: TGTGCCAGCACCAAGAACCCGGGACTAGCGGGGGGGGAGACCCAGTACTTC.

The J gene is TRBJ2-2, the V gene TRBV7-3; D perhaps matches TRBD2 (6 bases). Trimming removed 5 bases at V and 4 bases at J, with 14 bases between. Looked up from germline, CDR1 is SGHTA and CDR2 is FQGTGA. CDR3 length: 15 amino acids. Written as DNA, the CDR3 is TGTGCCAGCAGCCCGCTCCCGACTAGCACCGGGGAGCTGTTTTTT. The encoded protein is CASSPLPTSTGELFF.

The chain links TRBV30 to TRBJ1-2; tentative D call: TRBD1 (6 bases). V lost 5 bases and J 2 bases, leaving 9 bases between the germline ends. The CDR3 runs 12 residues. CDR1 is GTSNPN and CDR2 is SVGIG in the germline V gene (reference sequence). The CDR3 DNA sequence: TGTGCCTGGGCCACAGGGAACTATGGCTACACCTTC. Protein: CAWATGNYGYTF.

The rearrangement joins TRBV27 to TRBJ1-2; 9 positions agree with TRBD1. With 6 bases clipped from V and 6 bases from J, the junction kept 11 bases outside the gene matches. CDR1 and CDR2 from the germline V gene are MNHEY and SMNVEV (reference sequence). The CDR3 runs to 15 residues. The CDR3 spells CASRGTGLILNGYTF. The CDR3, as DNA: TGTGCCAGCAGAGGGACAGGGTTGATCTTGAATGGCTACACCTTC.

The V call is TRBV19, the J call TRBJ1-2; 8 bases line up with TRBD1. Germline V gene lookup returns CDR1 LNHDA and CDR2 SQIVND (reference sequence). V dropped 5 bases and J dropped 6; count of bases not matched to a gene: 8. The CDR3 has 14 residues. In nucleotides, the CDR3 is TGTGCCAGTAGTCTGCAGGGGGCGATCCATGGCTACACCTTC. Translation: CASSLQGAIHGYTF.

This rearrangement joins TRBV6-6 to TRBJ1-2; 7 bases fit TRBD1. CDR1 is MNHNY, CDR2 SVGAGI, per germline (reference sequence). The CDR3 is 14 amino acids. The junction had 5 bases not matched to a gene; V was cut back by 0 bases and J by 7 bases. The CDR3 loop is CASSYSSAGGGYTF. CDR3 bases: TGTGCCAGCAGTTACTCGTCGGCAGGGGGTGGCTACACCTTC.

The gene calls are TRBV30 and TRBJ1-3; D is uncertain. V was shortened by 0 bases and J by 0 bases, with 9 bases between the two germline ends. CDR1 and CDR2 from the germline V gene are GTSNPN and SVGIG (reference sequence). The CDR3 length is 15 residues. The CDR3 bases are TGTGCCTGGAGTGTTGGTAGTCTCTCTGGAAACACCATATATTTT. It codes for CAWSVGSLSGNTIYF.

This chain joins TRBV7-2 and TRBJ2-6, with 10 bases matching TRBD1. The CDR3 runs to 18 residues. Looked up from germline, CDR1 is SGHTA and CDR2 is FQGNSA. The V segment lost 4 bases and the J segment 0 bases; nucleotides outside the gene matches: 6. The CDR3 here is CASSSPGQGVSGANVLTF. The CDR3 DNA follows: TGTGCCAGCAGCTCACCAGGACAGGGGGTCTCTGGGGCCAACGTCCTGACTTTC.

The gene calls are TRBV5-1 and TRBJ2-7; 9 bases match TRBD1. CDR1 is SGHRS, CDR2 YFSETQ, per germline. This CDR3 contains 15 residues. Germline trimming cut 0 bases from V and 5 bases from J; bases unmatched to any gene: 6. The DNA for the CDR3 is TGCGCCAGCAGCTTGGAGGGGACAGGGATTGACGAGCAGTACTTC. Protein: CASSLEGTGIDEQYF.

The rearrangement links TRBV9 to TRBJ2-1, with D unresolved. V lost 5 bases and J lost 3, with 6 bases in between. Germline V gene sequence: CDR1 SGDLS, CDR2 YYNGEE. CDR3 length: 12 residues. CDR3 protein: CASSPRYNEQFF. CDR3 bases: TGTGCCAGCAGTCCTCGCTACAATGAGCAGTTCTTC.

The chain is built from TRBV30 and TRBJ1-2; 7 bases align to TRBD1. The germline V gene encodes CDR1 GTSNPN and CDR2 SVGIG (reference sequence). Losses at the gene ends were 2 bases for V and 4 bases for J; bases not matched to a gene: 4. This CDR3 is built from 13 residues. The CDR3 region has the DNA TGTGCCTGGAGTCGGCAGGGGGTCTATGGCTACACCTTC. It translates to CAWSRQGVYGYTF. The full variable domain, rest sourced from reference TRBV30 and TRBJ1-2, is SQTIHQWPATLVQPVGSPLSLECTVEGTSNPNLYWYRQAAGRGLQLLFYSVGIGQISSEVPQNLSASRPQDRQFILSSKKLLLSDSGFYLCAWSRQGVYGYTFGSGTRLTVV.

V gene TRBV19 combines with J gene TRBJ2-2; D remains unclear. V lost 3 bases, J lost 0 bases, and 8 bases lay in between. This CDR3 region has 15 residues. Per germline, CDR1 LNHDA and CDR2 SQIVND (reference sequence). As DNA, the CDR3 is TGTGCCAGTAGTATCCTGGAGACGAACACCGGGGAGCTGTTTTTT. Translated: CASSILETNTGELFF.

This clone was observed a handful of times. V gene TRBV10-3 combines with J gene TRBJ1-1; 8 bases fit TRBD1. Germline V gene sequence: CDR1 ENHRY, CDR2 SYGVKD. Germline trimming cut 7 bases from V and 3 bases from J; bases unmatched to any gene: 7. The CDR3 totals 14 residues. For the CDR3, the DNA is TGTGCCATCACCCCGACAGGGGAGGACACTGAAGCTTTCTTT. Protein: CAITPTGEDTEAFF.

V gene TRBV5-6 combines with J gene TRBJ1-2; tentatively, D is TRBD1 (6 bases). The CDR3 contains 15 residues. CDR1 and CDR2 from the germline V gene are SGHDT and YYEEEE. V lost 0 bases and J lost 3, with 12 bases in between. CDR3 coding DNA: TGTGCCAGCAGCTTGGCTGGGGAGGGGGACTATGGCTACACCTTC. Translating gives CASSLAGEGDYGYTF.